The present T cell receptor (beta chain) was sequenced within a study of cytomegalovirus exposure and HLA in healthy donors. Study in general: In a later analysis, the roughly 120 validation repertoires were reported to have used the same platform as the approximately 700 first-cohort repertoires.

Notes on this clone: The antigen remains unidentified.

V trimming: 8 bases; J trimming: 4 bases; junction bases outside the gene matches: 11. Looked up from germline, CDR1 is MNHNS and CDR2 is SASEGT. The CDR3 loop spans 15 amino acids. TCRdb's table, derived via immunoSEQ multiplex PCR, lists solely in-frame clones and lacks some. The table records some 250,000 clones, more than 75% of them present only once. Findings and caveats of the study: In the 120 or so validation repertoires, about 94% of cluster scores exceeded 0, per a later analysis. Cytomegalovirus status was reportedly diagnosed by the classifier with high sensitivity and specificity. Cytomegalovirus-associated TCR beta chains were listed, numbering 150 to 200.

The sequencing sample was made of PBMCs. This TCR derives from a woman aged 25 to 39 in good health and CMV-seropositive. The V call is TRBV6-1, the J call TRBJ1-5; the match to TRBD1 covers 7 bases. CDR3: CASRLPGGRNQPQHF. CDR3 nucleotide sequence: TGTGCCAGCCGACTGCCAGGGGGGAGGAATCAGCCCCAGCATTTT.